This T cell receptor (beta chain) was sequenced in a study of human T cells and chemical hapten exposure. Study summary: 2% DPC applied to a 2 cm by 2 cm arm area sensitized donors. After 6 days, upper back 0.01% DPC patch tests were scored. Study conclusions and caveats: Counts of TCRs expanded at PT1 correlated positively with patch test score.

Germline V CDR1 and CDR2: SGHAT, FQNNGV. This CDR3 is built from 15 residues. V was pared by 5 bases and J by 7 bases, with 10 bases of the junction left unmatched. The time point here: pre-sensitization, week 0. Described treatment: therapeutic diphenylcyclopropenone sensitization with weekly scalp DPC. In TCRdb, the RACE reads were re-called with MiXCR into one record per CDR3 protein. The repertoire consists of roughly 100,000 distinct CDR3 sequences, with approximately 11% occurring once and the leading ten covering approximately 3.1%. A word on this clonotype: The antigen is undetermined.

Sequences were derived from whole blood, sampled in connection with sensitization to the hapten diphenylcyclopropenone (DPC). The genes are TRBV11-2 and TRBJ1-4; TRBD1 matches 7 bases. This TCR derives from a woman aged 55-75 years with alopecia areata. Some clones in this sample may be carry-over from other donors' samples. The CDR3 sequence: CASSVRTGLSEKLFF. In DNA, the CDR3 is TGTGCCAGCAGCGTAAGGACAGGACTGAGTGAAAAACTGTTTTTT.